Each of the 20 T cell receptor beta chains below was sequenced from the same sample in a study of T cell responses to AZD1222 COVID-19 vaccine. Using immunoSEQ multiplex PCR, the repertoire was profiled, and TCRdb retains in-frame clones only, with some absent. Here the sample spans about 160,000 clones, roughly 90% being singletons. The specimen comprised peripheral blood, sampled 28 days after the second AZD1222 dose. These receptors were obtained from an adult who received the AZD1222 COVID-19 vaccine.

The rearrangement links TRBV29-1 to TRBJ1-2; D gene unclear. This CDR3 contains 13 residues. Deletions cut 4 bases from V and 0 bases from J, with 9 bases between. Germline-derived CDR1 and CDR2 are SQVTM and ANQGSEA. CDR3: CSVGGPSNYGYTF. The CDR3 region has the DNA TGCAGCGTTGGCGGACCATCTAACTATGGCTACACCTTC.

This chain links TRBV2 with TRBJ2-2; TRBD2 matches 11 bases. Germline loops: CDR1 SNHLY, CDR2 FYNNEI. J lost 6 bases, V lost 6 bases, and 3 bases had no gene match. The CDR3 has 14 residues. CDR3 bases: TGTGCCAGCAGATGGACTAGCGGGCCCGGGGAGCTGTTTTTT. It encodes CASRWTSGPGELFF.

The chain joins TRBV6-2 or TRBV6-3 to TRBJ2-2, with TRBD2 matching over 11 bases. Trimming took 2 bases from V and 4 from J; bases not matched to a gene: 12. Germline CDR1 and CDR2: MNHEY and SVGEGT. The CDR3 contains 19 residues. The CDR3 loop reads CASSYRIPGTSGSTGELFF. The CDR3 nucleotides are TGTGCCAGCAGTTACCGCATCCCCGGGACTAGCGGTTCCACCGGGGAGCTGTTTTTT.

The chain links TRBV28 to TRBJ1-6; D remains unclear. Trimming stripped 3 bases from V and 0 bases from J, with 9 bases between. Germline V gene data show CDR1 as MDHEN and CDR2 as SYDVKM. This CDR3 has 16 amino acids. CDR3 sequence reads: CASSFARSSYNSPLHF. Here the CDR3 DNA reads TGTGCCAGCAGTTTTGCCCGGAGCTCCTATAATTCACCCCTCCACTTT.

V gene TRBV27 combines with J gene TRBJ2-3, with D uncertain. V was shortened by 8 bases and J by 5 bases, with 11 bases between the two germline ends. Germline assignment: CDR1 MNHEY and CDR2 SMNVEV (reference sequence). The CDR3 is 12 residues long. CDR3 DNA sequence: TGTGCCAGCCGGGTCCTTGGAGATACGCAGTATTTT. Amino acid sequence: CASRVLGDTQYF.

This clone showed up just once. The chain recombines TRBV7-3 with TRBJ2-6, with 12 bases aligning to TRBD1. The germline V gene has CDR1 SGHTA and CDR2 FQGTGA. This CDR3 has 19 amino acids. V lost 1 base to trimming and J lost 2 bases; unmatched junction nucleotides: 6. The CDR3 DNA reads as TGTGCCAGCAGCTTAATGCAGGGACAGGGGGCGGCTGGGGCCAACGTCCTGACTTTC. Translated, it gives CASSLMQGQGAAGANVLTF.

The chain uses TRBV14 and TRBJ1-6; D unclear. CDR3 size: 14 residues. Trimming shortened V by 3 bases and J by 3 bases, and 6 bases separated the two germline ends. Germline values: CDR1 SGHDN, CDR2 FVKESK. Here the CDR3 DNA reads TGTGCCAGCAGCCAGGGGAGCTATAATTCACCCCTCCACTTT. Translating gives CASSQGSYNSPLHF. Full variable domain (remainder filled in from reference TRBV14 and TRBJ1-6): EAGVTQFPSHSVIEKGQTVTLRCDPISGHDNLYWYRRVMGKEIKFLLHFVKESKQDESGMPNNRFLAERTGGTYSTLKVQPAELEDSGVYFCASSQGSYNSPLHFGNGTRLTVT.

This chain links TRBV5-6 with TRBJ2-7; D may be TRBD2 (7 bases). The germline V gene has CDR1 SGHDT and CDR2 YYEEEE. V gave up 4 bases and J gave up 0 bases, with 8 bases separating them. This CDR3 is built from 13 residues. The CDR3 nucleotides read TGTGCCAGCAGCGGGGGGGCCTCCTACGAGCAGTACTTC. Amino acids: CASSGGASYEQYF.

CDR3 sequence reads: CSASSDGRRGLYEQYF. The CDR3 DNA follows: TGCAGTGCTAGTTCGGATGGCCGCCGGGGGCTCTACGAGCAGTACTTC. The V gene is TRBV20-1, the J gene TRBJ2-7, with D perhaps TRBD1 or TRBD2 (6 bases each). V gave up 3 bases and J gave up 3 bases, with 21 bases separating them. Germline assignment: CDR1 DFQATT and CDR2 SNEGSKA (reference sequence). The CDR3 has 16 residues.

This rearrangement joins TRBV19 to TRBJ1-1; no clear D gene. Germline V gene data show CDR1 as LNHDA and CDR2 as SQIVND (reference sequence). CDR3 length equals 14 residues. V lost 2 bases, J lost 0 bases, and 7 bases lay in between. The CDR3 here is CASSIRSMNTEAFF. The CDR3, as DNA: TGTGCCAGTAGTATACGGTCGATGAACACTGAAGCTTTCTTT.

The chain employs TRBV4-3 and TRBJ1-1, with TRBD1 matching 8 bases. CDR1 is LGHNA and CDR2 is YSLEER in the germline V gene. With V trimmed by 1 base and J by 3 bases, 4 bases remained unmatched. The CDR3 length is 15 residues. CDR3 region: CASSQGNRGDTEAFF. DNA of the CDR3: TGCGCCAGCAGCCAAGGTAACAGGGGGGACACTGAAGCTTTCTTT.

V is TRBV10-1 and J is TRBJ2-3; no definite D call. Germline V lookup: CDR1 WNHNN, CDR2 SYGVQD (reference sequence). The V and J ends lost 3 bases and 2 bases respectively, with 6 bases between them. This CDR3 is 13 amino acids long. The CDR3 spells CASSDSNTDTQYF. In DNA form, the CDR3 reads TGCGCCAGCAGTGACTCAAACACAGATACGCAGTATTTT.

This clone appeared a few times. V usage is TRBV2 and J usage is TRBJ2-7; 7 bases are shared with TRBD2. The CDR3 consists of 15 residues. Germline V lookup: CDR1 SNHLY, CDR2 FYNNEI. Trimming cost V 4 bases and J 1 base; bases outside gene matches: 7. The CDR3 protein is CASSALLAPSYEQYF. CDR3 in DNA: TGTGCCAGCAGTGCCCTACTAGCGCCGTCCTACGAGCAGTACTTC.

As DNA, the CDR3 is TGTGCCAGTAGTATGCTGGGGCAGACGACCTACTATGGCTACACCTTC. This sequence encodes CASSMLGQTTYYGYTF. The chain joins TRBV19 to TRBJ1-2, with D possibly TRBD1 on 5 matching bases. Germline lookup yields CDR1 LNHDA and CDR2 SQIVND (reference sequence). CDR3 size: 16 residues. V was trimmed by 3 bases and J by 3 bases, leaving 17 bases between them.

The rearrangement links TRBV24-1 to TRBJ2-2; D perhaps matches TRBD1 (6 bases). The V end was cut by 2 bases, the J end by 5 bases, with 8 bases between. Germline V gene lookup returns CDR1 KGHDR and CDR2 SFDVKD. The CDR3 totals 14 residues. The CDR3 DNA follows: TGTGCCACCAGTGATTGGCAGGGGACCGGGGAGCTGTTTTTT. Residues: CATSDWQGTGELFF.

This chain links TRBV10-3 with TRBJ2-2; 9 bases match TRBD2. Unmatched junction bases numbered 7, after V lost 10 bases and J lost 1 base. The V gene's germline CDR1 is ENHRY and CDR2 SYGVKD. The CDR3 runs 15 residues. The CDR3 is CATLGSGGNTGELFF. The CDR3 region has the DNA TGTGCCACCCTTGGTAGCGGGGGGAACACCGGGGAGCTGTTTTTT.

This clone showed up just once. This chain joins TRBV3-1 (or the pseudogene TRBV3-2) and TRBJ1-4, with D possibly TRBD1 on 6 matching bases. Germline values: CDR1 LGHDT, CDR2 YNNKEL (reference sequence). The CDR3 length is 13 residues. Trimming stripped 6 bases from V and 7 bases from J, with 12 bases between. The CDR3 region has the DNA TGTGCCAGCAGAGGACGACAGGCTGAAAAACTGTTTTTT. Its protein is CASRGRQAEKLFF.

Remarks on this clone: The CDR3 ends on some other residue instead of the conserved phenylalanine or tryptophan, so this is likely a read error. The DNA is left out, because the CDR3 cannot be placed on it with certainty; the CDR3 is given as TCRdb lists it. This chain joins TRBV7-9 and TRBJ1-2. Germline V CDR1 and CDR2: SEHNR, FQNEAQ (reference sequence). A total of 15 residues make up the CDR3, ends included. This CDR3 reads CASSPPGLRGPRLMG.

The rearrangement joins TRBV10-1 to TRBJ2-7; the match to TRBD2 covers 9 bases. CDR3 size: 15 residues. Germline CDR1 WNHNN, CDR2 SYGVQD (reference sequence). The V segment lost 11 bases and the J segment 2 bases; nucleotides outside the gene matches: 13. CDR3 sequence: CAEPHPKREAYEQYF. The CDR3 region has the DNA TGCGCCGAACCTCACCCTAAGCGGGAGGCCTACGAGCAGTACTTC.

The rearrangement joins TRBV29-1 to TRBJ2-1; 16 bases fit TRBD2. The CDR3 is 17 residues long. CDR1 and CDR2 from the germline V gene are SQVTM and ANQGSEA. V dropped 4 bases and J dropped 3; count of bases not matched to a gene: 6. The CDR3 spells CSVAGLAGGPVYNEQFF. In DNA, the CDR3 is TGCAGCGTTGCGGGACTAGCGGGAGGGCCGGTCTACAATGAGCAGTTCTTC.